This TCR beta chain comes out of a study of a mutant IDH1 vaccine in newly diagnosed glioma. As to time point: week 35, safety follow-up. The study gave 300 ug of mutant IDH1 20-mer peptide per vaccine dose, with topical imiquimod. Assay: immunoSEQ multiplex PCR; the TCRdb copy retains only in-frame clones and omits some. The sample lists roughly 64,000 clones; roughly 71% were seen once. V shed 4 bases and J shed 3 bases, with 15 bases lying between them. This CDR3 spans 15 amino acids. Germline CDR1 LGHNA, CDR2 YNFKEQ. About this clone itself: The antigen is unknown.

The specimen was PBMCs, collected from a glioma patient whose treatment included an IDH1 peptide vaccine. The clonotype originates from a man aged 45-60 years with glioma. The chain recombines TRBV4-2 with TRBJ2-5, with D possibly being TRBD1 (5 bases). The CDR3 region has the DNA TGTGCCAGCAGCCTGACTTCGACAGCCGAAGAGACCCAGTACTTC. The encoded protein is CASSLTSTAEETQYF.